Following are 3 T cell receptor beta chains from one sample sequenced in a study of blood T cells in healthy people across ages. Primed by a sample-barcoded 5' primer and a J-beta primer mix, a second PCR proceeded for about 6 to 11 cycles. Each CDR3 protein gets one entry after TCRdb re-called the 5' RACE reads with MiXCR. Here the sample spans 1.5 million to 2 million distinct CDR3 sequences, around half being singletons. Material for sequencing was blood. The receptors stem from a woman aged 40 to 50 in good health.

V usage is TRBV20-1 and J usage is TRBJ2-5; 12 bases are a match to TRBD2. CDR1 is DFQATT and CDR2 is SNEGSKA in the germline V gene (reference sequence). This CDR3 has 15 residues. The V gene end was trimmed by 1 base and the J gene end by 5 bases; junction bases not matched to a gene: 5. CDR3 coding DNA: TGCAGTGCTAGAGCTAGCGGGGGGGCCTCGGAGACCCAGTACTTC. It translates to CSARASGGASETQYF.

The V and J genes are TRBV6-6 and TRBJ2-7, with 8 positions matching TRBD1. Trimming at V came to 5 bases and at J to 6 bases, leaving 3 bases not matched to a gene. The CDR3 runs to 12 residues. Germline V lookup: CDR1 MNHNY, CDR2 SVGAGI (reference sequence). The CDR3 protein is CASSRTGFEQYF. CDR3 nucleotides: TGTGCCAGCAGTCGGACAGGGTTCGAGCAGTACTTC.

CDR3 DNA sequence: TGTGCCAGCAGTTCCCTAATTCGGGGAGGGGGACCATACAATGAGCAGTTCTTC. Its protein is CASSSLIRGGGPYNEQFF. The chain couples TRBV27 to TRBJ2-1; tentative D call: TRBD2 (7 bases). Germline V gene data show CDR1 as MNHEY and CDR2 as SMNVEV (reference sequence). The CDR3 runs to 18 residues. The ends were cut back, 4 bases at V and 4 bases at J, with 23 bases in the middle.